This T cell receptor beta chain was documented in a study of shared clonotypes between healthy human individuals. Splitting the CD4+ cells yielded a CD45RA+ naive subset and a CD45RA-negative memory subset. This clone was recorded a few times. Its antigen is unknown. Trimming took off 4 bases at V and 1 base at J, with 7 bases between the two ends. The CDR3 is 13 residues long. Germline CDR1 and CDR2: ENHRY and SYGVKD. Original processing notes: For the immunoSEQ data, sequences were junction-only without quality scores, so filtering differed. Clones were read by immunoSEQ multiplex PCR, and TCRdb kept only the in-frame ones, dropping some. Clonal size and the V and J genes are those of that table, whereas D and trimming came from the DNA. This table has fewer than 3 million clones, 80% to 95% appearing once. General study results and limits: Clonotype sharing among donors was expected to depend on sequencing depth. Clonotype sharing across a few donors was observed for about 4.8% of naive CD4 clonotypes.

The rearrangement links TRBV10-3 to TRBJ1-1, with D possibly being TRBD1 (5 bases). Source material: naive CD4+ T cells from PBMCs. Stated subset: CD45RA+ positively selected. The sequence came from a man aged 18 to 29 in good health. Some clones in this sample may be carry-over from other donors' samples. For the CDR3, the DNA is TGTGCCATCAGTGGGGACGGGAACACTGAAGCTTTCTTT. Its protein is CAISGDGNTEAFF.